The present entry profiles one T cell receptor beta chain with its context. This sample is drawn from a study of blood T cell repertoires in COVID-19. Profiling relied on immunoSEQ multiplex PCR, and the TCRdb table lists in-frame clones only, not all of them. The sample lists over 90,000 clones, 70% to 90% seen once, with 3% to 3.5% in the top ten. Source material: peripheral blood. This clonotype originated in a human donor in a cohort sampled during active COVID-19.

CDR3 protein: CASSLWPSGNTIYF. The CDR3 DNA reads as TGTGCCAGCAGTTTATGGCCCTCTGGAAACACCATATATTTT. This sequence joins TRBV27 and TRBJ1-3; D is unresolved. V shed 1 base and J shed 0 bases, with 4 bases lying between them. The CDR3 runs to 14 residues. Germline V gene lookup returns CDR1 MNHEY and CDR2 SMNVEV (reference sequence).